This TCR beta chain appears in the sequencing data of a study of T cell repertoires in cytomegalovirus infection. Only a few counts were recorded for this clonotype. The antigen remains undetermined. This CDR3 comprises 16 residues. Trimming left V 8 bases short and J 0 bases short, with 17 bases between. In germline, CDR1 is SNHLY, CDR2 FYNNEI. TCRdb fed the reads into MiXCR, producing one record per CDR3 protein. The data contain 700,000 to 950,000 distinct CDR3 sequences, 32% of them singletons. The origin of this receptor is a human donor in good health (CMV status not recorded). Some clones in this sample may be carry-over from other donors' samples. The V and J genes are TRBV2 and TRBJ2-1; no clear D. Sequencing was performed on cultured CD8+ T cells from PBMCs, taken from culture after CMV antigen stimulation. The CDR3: CASGSQGGFSYNEQFF. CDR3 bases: TGTGCCAGCGGCTCTCAAGGTGGGTTCTCCTACAATGAGCAGTTCTTC.